These T cell receptor beta chains were read from a single sample in a study of cytomegalovirus exposure and HLA in healthy donors. Measured with immunoSEQ multiplex PCR; TCRdb has only the in-frame clones, and not every one. The table includes over 250,000 clones, more than 55% detected once. Sequenced: PBMCs. The origin of the receptors is a female donor in good health and CMV-seronegative. Both conserved end residues are part of each CDR3. The order of the fields is J gene, D gene, V gene, clone size, CDR3 DNA, CDR3 protein. The D gene is left open where the match is weak. For some rows the clone size is stated as once, few or many, or as a class when expanded; others skip it.

TRBJ2-2	TRBD2	TRBV19	.	TGTGCCAGTAGTACTAGCGGGAGTTGGGGCACCGGGGAGCTGTTTTTT	CASSTSGSWGTGELFF
TRBJ2-1	TRBD2	TRBV27	.	TGTGCCAGCACTCTGACTAGCGGGGGTGAGCAGTTCTTC	CASTLTSGGEQFF
TRBJ1-1	TRBD1	TRBV5-1	.	TGCGCCAGCGAAGGACAGGGGTTGAACACTGAAGCTTTCTTT	CASEGQGLNTEAFF
TRBJ2-1	TRBD2	TRBV7-2	.	TGTGCCAGCAGCTTCGAATTAGCGGGAGGTTTGTTCTTC	CASSFELAGGLFF
TRBJ2-7	.	TRBV10-1	.	TGCGCCAGCCCTCTCAAACCCGGACAGAAAGCCTACGAGCAGTACTTC	CASPLKPGQKAYEQYF
TRBJ2-4	.	TRBV30	.	TGTGCCTGGAATTCTAGGTTGGGCATTCAGTACTTC	CAWNSRLGIQYF
TRBJ2-2	TRBD2	TRBV15	.	TGTGCCACCAGCAGAGATAGGCTAGCGGGAGCTTATTCCGGGGAGCTGTTTTTT	CATSRDRLAGAYSGELFF
TRBJ2-5	.	TRBV6-5	.	TGTGCCAGCCACCGAAGGGGGAGAGAGACCCAGTACTTC	CASHRRGRETQYF
TRBJ1-1	.	TRBV27	few	TGTGCCAGCAGTTTGACAGATCGTGACACTGAAGCTTTCTTT	CASSLTDRDTEAFF
TRBJ1-5	TRBD1	TRBV10-3	.	TGTGCCATCAGTGAACAGGGGGATCAGCCCCAGCATTTT	CAISEQGDQPQHF
TRBJ2-7	TRBD2	TRBV6-1	.	TGTGCCACGGCCGGGACTAGCTCCTACGAGCAGCACTTC	CATAGTSSYEQHF
TRBJ2-5	TRBD2	TRBV11-2	.	TGTGCCAGCGGGGGGGGATTAGCTGAGACCCAGTACTTC	CASGGGLAETQYF
TRBJ1-4	.	TRBV21-1	.	TGTGCCAGCAGCAAAAAAGGCAGGGCCATTGAAAAACTGTTTTTT	CASSKKGRAIEKLFF
TRBJ2-1	TRBD2	TRBV7-9	few	TGTGCCAGCAGCTTAACTAGCGGGATTCCCAATGAGCAGTTCTTC	CASSLTSGIPNEQFF
TRBJ1-5	TRBD1	TRBV7-2	.	TGTGCCAGCAGCCCACGACAGGGGGCTCAGCCCCAGCATTTT	CASSPRQGAQPQHF
TRBJ1-2	.	TRBV9	.	TGTGCCAGCAGCGTAACCCAGGGGTCCTATGGCTACACCTTC	CASSVTQGSYGYTF
TRBJ2-7	.	TRBV27	.	TGTGCCAGCAGTGAAAATCGGGGGATAAGCCCCTACGAGCAGTACTTC	CASSENRGISPYEQYF
TRBJ2-1	TRBD1	TRBV28	.	TGTGCCAGCAGTTCCGACAGGGGTCCCCTCAATGAGCAGTTCTTC	CASSSDRGPLNEQFF
TRBJ1-3	.	TRBV6-5	.	TGTGCCAGCAGTTACGATGGCGGGGCTTTCGGTACCATATATTTT	CASSYDGGAFGTIYF
TRBJ2-2	TRBD2	TRBV4-2	.	TGTGCCAGCAGCCAAGAAGGGAGGGCCTACACCGGGGAGCTGTTTTTT	CASSQEGRAYTGELFF
TRBJ1-4	TRBD1	TRBV28	few	TGTGCCAGCAAAGGGGGCGCAGGGGAAAAACTGTTTTTT	CASKGGAGEKLFF
TRBJ2-2	.	TRBV27	.	TGTGCCAGCAGTTTAGGAGGGACGAACACCGGGGAGCTGTTTTTT	CASSLGGTNTGELFF
TRBJ2-7	TRBD1	TRBV11-3	few	TGTGCCAGCAGCCGAGGAACAGGGGTTGACTACGAGCAGTACTTC	CASSRGTGVDYEQYF
TRBJ2-7	TRBD2	TRBV15	.	TGTGCCACCAGCCCAAGAGGGACTAGCGGTCCCTACGAGCAGTACTTC	CATSPRGTSGPYEQYF
TRBJ1-5	.	TRBV6-5	.	TGTGCCAGCAGTTATCAGGGAGGTCAGCCCCAGCATTTT	CASSYQGGQPQHF
TRBJ2-5	.	TRBV4-1	few	TGCGCCAGCAGCCAGGGTTCCTTTAGCGGACCTCTAGAGACCCAGTACTTC	CASSQGSFSGPLETQYF
TRBJ2-7	TRBD1	TRBV6-5	.	TGTGCCAGCAGTCTGACAGGGGCCTCCTACGAGCAGTACTTC	CASSLTGASYEQYF
TRBJ1-2	.	TRBV5-1	.	TGCGCCAGCAGCTTGGACCGGGAATGGACCGGCTACACCTTC	CASSLDREWTGYTF
TRBJ2-7	TRBD1	TRBV25-1	.	TGTGCCAGCAGTGAATGGTCAGGGGGCTACGAGCAGTACTTC	CASSEWSGGYEQYF
TRBJ2-2	TRBD2	TRBV5-1	.	TGCGCCAGCAGCTTAAGGACTAGCGGGGCCGGGGAGCTGTTTTTT	CASSLRTSGAGELFF
TRBJ1-1	.	TRBV20-1	.	TGCAGTGCTAGGGAGAAGGGGGCTTTCTTT	CSAREKGAFF
TRBJ2-1	TRBD2	TRBV27	once	TGTGCCAGCAGTTTATCCTCACTAGCGGCGGCTATCCTCAATGAGCAGTTCTTC	CASSLSSLAAAILNEQFF
TRBJ2-3	.	TRBV2	few	TGTGCCAGCAGGGAACTCACAGATACGCAGTATTTT	CASRELTDTQYF
TRBJ2-1	.	TRBV5-1	.	TGCGCCAGCAGCTCGGACACTGACTCCTACAATGAGCAGTTCTTC	CASSSDTDSYNEQFF
TRBJ2-1	.	TRBV21-1	.	TGTGCCAGCAGCAAAGTCCCAGGGGGCGCGAGTGAGCAGTTCTTC	CASSKVPGGASEQFF
TRBJ2-7	.	TRBV28	.	TGTGCCAGCAGTTCCCCACCCGGCAGGTTGAGCTCCTACGAGCAGTACTTC	CASSSPPGRLSSYEQYF
TRBJ2-1	TRBD1	TRBV25-1	once	TGTGCCAGCAGTGGGCACGACAGGGATTGGGGCTACAATGAGCAGTTCTTC	CASSGHDRDWGYNEQFF